These T cell receptor beta chains were read from a single sample in a study of cytomegalovirus exposure and HLA in healthy donors. Only in-frame clones appear in the TCRdb table, and some are missing; sequencing was by immunoSEQ multiplex PCR. Of 100,000 or so clones listed, under 80% are singletons. The sequenced material came from PBMCs. The receptors derive from a woman aged 25 to 39 in good health and CMV-seronegative. CDR3s include the opening cysteine and the closing phenylalanine or tryptophan. The D gene is left open where the match is weak. Clone size is stated in some rows and not others, as once, few, many or a class when expanded.

cdr3_nt: TGTGCCAGCAGCAATCCGTCGCAGCAGGGATGGTCGGGCACTGAAGCTTTCTTT
cdr3_aa: CASSNPSQQGWSGTEAFF
j_call: TRBJ1-1
v_call: TRBV21-1
d_call: NA
clone_size: few

cdr3_nt: TGTGCCAGCAGCTTGGCTCGAGGGTTCTACAATGAGCAGTTCTTC
cdr3_aa: CASSLARGFYNEQFF
j_call: TRBJ2-1
v_call: TRBV7-9
d_call: NA
clone_size: NA

cdr3_nt: TGTGCCAGCAAACTCAACTATGGCTACACCTTC
cdr3_aa: CASKLNYGYTF
j_call: TRBJ1-2
v_call: TRBV6-1
d_call: NA
clone_size: few

cdr3_nt: TGTGCCAGTGGACCAACACAGGGTCACGCCAACGTCCTGACTTTC
cdr3_aa: CASGPTQGHANVLTF
j_call: TRBJ2-6
v_call: TRBV19
d_call: NA
clone_size: few

cdr3_nt: TGTGCCAGCAGCTCAAGGCAGGGTTCCTCCTATAATTCACCCCTCCACTTT
cdr3_aa: CASSSRQGSSYNSPLHF
j_call: TRBJ1-6
v_call: TRBV7-9
d_call: NA
clone_size: few

cdr3_nt: TGTGCCAGCAGCCGATATCCGACTAGCGGGAGGGTAGACCTCCCCGGGGAGCTGTTTTTT
cdr3_aa: CASSRYPTSGRVDLPGELFF
j_call: TRBJ2-2
v_call: TRBV9
d_call: TRBD2
clone_size: NA

cdr3_nt: TGTGCCAGCAGTTTCGGCGGGAGGAACGCAGATACGCAGTATTTT
cdr3_aa: CASSFGGRNADTQYF
j_call: TRBJ2-3
v_call: TRBV28
d_call: TRBD2
clone_size: few

cdr3_nt: TGTGCCAGCAGCCGCTTAGCGGGCAATGAGCAGTTCTTC
cdr3_aa: CASSRLAGNEQFF
j_call: TRBJ2-1
v_call: TRBV5-4
d_call: TRBD2
clone_size: few

cdr3_nt: TGTGCCAGCAGCCCTGTTTCCTACGAGCAGTACTTC
cdr3_aa: CASSPVSYEQYF
j_call: TRBJ2-7
v_call: TRBV7-9
d_call: NA
clone_size: NA

cdr3_nt: TGTGCCAGCACCTTCACCGGGACTCACAATGAGCAGTTCTTC
cdr3_aa: CASTFTGTHNEQFF
j_call: TRBJ2-1
v_call: TRBV6-6
d_call: NA
clone_size: NA

cdr3_nt: TGTGCCACCAGCAGGAGCGGGGGAATCACCGGGGAGCTGTTTTTT
cdr3_aa: CATSRSGGITGELFF
j_call: TRBJ2-2
v_call: TRBV15
d_call: TRBD2
clone_size: few

cdr3_nt: TGCGCCAGCAGCTTGGAGTTGGGGGGGACGGTGGCTTTCTTT
cdr3_aa: CASSLELGGTVAFF
j_call: TRBJ1-1
v_call: TRBV5-1
d_call: NA
clone_size: few

cdr3_nt: TGTGCCAGCAGAACCGGGACAGTCACCGAGCAGTACTTC
cdr3_aa: CASRTGTVTEQYF
j_call: TRBJ2-7
v_call: TRBV6-6
d_call: TRBD1
clone_size: NA

cdr3_nt: TGCGCCAGCAGCTTGGGGACAGGGGGCAGGACCGGGGAGCTGTTTTTT
cdr3_aa: CASSLGTGGRTGELFF
j_call: TRBJ2-2
v_call: TRBV5-1
d_call: TRBD1
clone_size: NA

cdr3_nt: TGTGCCAGCAGTACGGGACAGCGGTACTATGGCTACACCTTC
cdr3_aa: CASSTGQRYYGYTF
j_call: TRBJ1-2
v_call: TRBV6-5
d_call: TRBD1
clone_size: NA

cdr3_nt: TGTGCCAGCAGTTACACCCAGTTGTGGAGCGATGAGCAGTTCTTC
cdr3_aa: CASSYTQLWSDEQFF
j_call: TRBJ2-1
v_call: TRBV6-6
d_call: NA
clone_size: NA

cdr3_nt: TGTGCCAGCAGTTTGGGAGGGTCAGATACGCAGTATTTT
cdr3_aa: CASSLGGSDTQYF
j_call: TRBJ2-3
v_call: TRBV6-5
d_call: TRBD2
clone_size: NA

cdr3_nt: TGTGCCAGCAGCAAGGGGACTAGCGGGGTTACAGATACGCAGTATTTT
cdr3_aa: CASSKGTSGVTDTQYF
j_call: TRBJ2-3
v_call: TRBV5-4
d_call: TRBD2
clone_size: NA

cdr3_nt: TGTGCCAGCAGTGGATGGGACAGGGGAATAGTCGATGAGCAGTTCTTC
cdr3_aa: CASSGWDRGIVDEQFF
j_call: TRBJ2-1
v_call: TRBV6-1
d_call: TRBD1
clone_size: few

cdr3_nt: TGTGCCAGCAGCTTAGGCGGTAGCGGGGGGATCCGGGAGACCCAGTACTTC
cdr3_aa: CASSLGGSGGIRETQYF
j_call: TRBJ2-5
v_call: TRBV13
d_call: TRBD2
clone_size: few

cdr3_nt: TGTGCCAGCAGCCAGAAAGGACTAGCGGGATGGGCGGTGGCAGATACGCAGTATTTT
cdr3_aa: CASSQKGLAGWAVADTQYF
j_call: TRBJ2-3
v_call: TRBV7-2
d_call: TRBD2
clone_size: NA

cdr3_nt: TGTGCCAGCAGCCAACTGGACAGGGGTGATTCACCCCTCCACTTT
cdr3_aa: CASSQLDRGDSPLHF
j_call: TRBJ1-6
v_call: TRBV4-2
d_call: TRBD1
clone_size: NA

cdr3_nt: TGTGCCAGCAGCTATCTCGACTGGGGGGATGAGCAGTTCTTC
cdr3_aa: CASSYLDWGDEQFF
j_call: TRBJ2-1
v_call: TRBV5-4
d_call: NA
clone_size: NA

cdr3_nt: TGCGCCAGCAGCCTGTACAGGGTAACTAACTATGGCTACACCTTC
cdr3_aa: CASSLYRVTNYGYTF
j_call: TRBJ1-2
v_call: TRBV4-1
d_call: NA
clone_size: few

cdr3_nt: TGTGCCAGCAGTTACACTAGCGGGAGTTACGAGCAGTACTTC
cdr3_aa: CASSYTSGSYEQYF
j_call: TRBJ2-7
v_call: TRBV6-5
d_call: TRBD2
clone_size: NA

cdr3_nt: TGTGCCAGCTCACCACGGCGGGACAGCTACTCTGGGGCCAACGTCCTGACTTTC
cdr3_aa: CASSPRRDSYSGANVLTF
j_call: TRBJ2-6
v_call: TRBV18
d_call: NA
clone_size: NA

cdr3_nt: TGTGCCAGCAGCTTAACGCGTGGGCCAGCCGACATGGACAATGAGCAGTTCTTC
cdr3_aa: CASSLTRGPADMDNEQFF
j_call: TRBJ2-1
v_call: TRBV7-3
d_call: NA
clone_size: once

cdr3_nt: TGCGCCAGCAGTTATAGCGTGGCCCCAGATACGCAGTATTTT
cdr3_aa: CASSYSVAPDTQYF
j_call: TRBJ2-3
v_call: TRBV5-1
d_call: NA
clone_size: NA

cdr3_nt: TGCGCCAGCAGTGAGAATGGACTAGCGGGAGAGCGGAGTACGCAGTATTTT
cdr3_aa: CASSENGLAGERSTQYF
j_call: TRBJ2-3
v_call: TRBV10-1
d_call: TRBD2
clone_size: NA

cdr3_nt: TGTGCCAGCAGTTTACCAACCCGTCCGGCGGCCCAGCATTTT
cdr3_aa: CASSLPTRPAAQHF
j_call: TRBJ1-5
v_call: TRBV28
d_call: NA
clone_size: many

cdr3_nt: TGTGCCAGCAGTGAAGCTCCCGGGACACAACTGTTTTTT
cdr3_aa: CASSEAPGTQLFF
j_call: TRBJ1-4
v_call: TRBV6-1
d_call: NA
clone_size: few

cdr3_nt: TGTGCCAGCAGCTTAGATCTCACAGCCATGAACACTGAAGCTTTCTTT
cdr3_aa: CASSLDLTAMNTEAFF
j_call: TRBJ1-1
v_call: TRBV7-9
d_call: NA
clone_size: NA

cdr3_nt: TGCGCCAGCAGCCAAAGGGAAGGGGACTACACCTTC
cdr3_aa: CASSQREGDYTF
j_call: TRBJ1-2
v_call: TRBV4-1
d_call: NA
clone_size: NA

cdr3_nt: TGTGCCTGGAGTGCGGGACTAGAAGGGACCCAGTACTTC
cdr3_aa: CAWSAGLEGTQYF
j_call: TRBJ2-5
v_call: TRBV30
d_call: TRBD2
clone_size: few

cdr3_nt: TGCGCCAGCAGCCACCCCGGGACTAGGGCTAATGAGCAGTTCTTC
cdr3_aa: CASSHPGTRANEQFF
j_call: TRBJ2-1
v_call: TRBV4-1
d_call: TRBD2
clone_size: NA

cdr3_nt: TGTGCCAGCAGTTCTCTTCGGACGGACTCCTATGGCTACACCTTC
cdr3_aa: CASSSLRTDSYGYTF
j_call: TRBJ1-2
v_call: TRBV28
d_call: NA
clone_size: NA

cdr3_nt: TGCGCCAGCAGATTGACAGAGTACGAGCAGTACTTC
cdr3_aa: CASRLTEYEQYF
j_call: TRBJ2-7
v_call: TRBV5-1
d_call: NA
clone_size: NA

cdr3_nt: TGTGCCAGCAGTTACTCCTCCAGCGGCGAGCAGTACTTC
cdr3_aa: CASSYSSSGEQYF
j_call: TRBJ2-7
v_call: TRBV6-5
d_call: NA
clone_size: NA

cdr3_nt: TGTGCCAGTAGTGGAACAGGCTCTGGAAACACCATATATTTT
cdr3_aa: CASSGTGSGNTIYF
j_call: TRBJ1-3
v_call: TRBV19
d_call: NA
clone_size: NA

cdr3_nt: TGTGCCAGCGCAGCGTCTCAAAACACTGAAGCTTTCTTT
cdr3_aa: CASAASQNTEAFF
j_call: TRBJ1-1
v_call: TRBV6-1
d_call: NA
clone_size: NA

cdr3_nt: TGTGCCAGCAGCCAAGCACCAGCGTACTATGGCTACACCTTC
cdr3_aa: CASSQAPAYYGYTF
j_call: TRBJ1-2
v_call: TRBV14
d_call: NA
clone_size: NA

cdr3_nt: TGCGCCACCTTTCCTGGACTCTCAATCACAGATACGCAGTATTTT
cdr3_aa: CATFPGLSITDTQYF
j_call: TRBJ2-3
v_call: TRBV5-1
d_call: NA
clone_size: few

cdr3_nt: TGCAGCGCCCGACTAGCGATAGTGTCAGATACGCAGTATTTT
cdr3_aa: CSARLAIVSDTQYF
j_call: TRBJ2-3
v_call: TRBV29-1
d_call: TRBD2
clone_size: NA

cdr3_nt: TGCGCCAGCAGCCACCCGGGTGGAAGAAGCTACGAGCAGTACTTC
cdr3_aa: CASSHPGGRSYEQYF
j_call: TRBJ2-7
v_call: TRBV4-1
d_call: NA
clone_size: NA

cdr3_nt: TGTGCCAGCTCACCAATCAGTTTGGATGGCTACACCTTC
cdr3_aa: CASSPISLDGYTF
j_call: TRBJ1-2
v_call: TRBV18
d_call: NA
clone_size: few

cdr3_nt: TGTGCCAGCAGCTTGTGGGACAGGCCTAATGAAAAACTGTTTTTT
cdr3_aa: CASSLWDRPNEKLFF
j_call: TRBJ1-4
v_call: TRBV7-7
d_call: TRBD1
clone_size: NA

cdr3_nt: TGTGCCAGCACCGCAGGGGGCACTGAAGCTTTCTTT
cdr3_aa: CASTAGGTEAFF
j_call: TRBJ1-1
v_call: TRBV6-6
d_call: TRBD1
clone_size: many

cdr3_nt: TGTGCCAGCAGTCAGACAGTTAGCACTGAAGCTTTCTTT
cdr3_aa: CASSQTVSTEAFF
j_call: TRBJ1-1
v_call: TRBV28
d_call: NA
clone_size: NA

cdr3_nt: TGTGCCAGCAGCCGACAGGGTGTCTATGGCTACACCTTC
cdr3_aa: CASSRQGVYGYTF
j_call: TRBJ1-2
v_call: TRBV6-5
d_call: TRBD1
clone_size: few

cdr3_nt: TGTGCCAGCGGGACAGACAAAAGCTACGAGCAGTACTTC
cdr3_aa: CASGTDKSYEQYF
j_call: TRBJ2-7
v_call: TRBV18
d_call: TRBD1
clone_size: NA

cdr3_nt: TGCGCCAGCAGCCAATTGGGGTGGGGGGGGCTGGAGACCCAGTACTTC
cdr3_aa: CASSQLGWGGLETQYF
j_call: TRBJ2-5
v_call: TRBV4-1
d_call: NA
clone_size: NA

cdr3_nt: TGTGCCAGCAGCGGTTTGATGGGGCACCGAGACTATGGCTACACCTTC
cdr3_aa: CASSGLMGHRDYGYTF
j_call: TRBJ1-2
v_call: TRBV14
d_call: NA
clone_size: few

cdr3_nt: TGCGCCAGCAGCTTGGCCGGGCAGGGGTTTAATTCACCCCTCCACTTT
cdr3_aa: CASSLAGQGFNSPLHF
j_call: TRBJ1-6
v_call: TRBV5-1
d_call: NA
clone_size: few

cdr3_nt: TGTGCCAGCAGTGAAACAGGGATAATGAACACTGAAGCTTTCTTT
cdr3_aa: CASSETGIMNTEAFF
j_call: TRBJ1-1
v_call: TRBV6-1
d_call: NA
clone_size: NA